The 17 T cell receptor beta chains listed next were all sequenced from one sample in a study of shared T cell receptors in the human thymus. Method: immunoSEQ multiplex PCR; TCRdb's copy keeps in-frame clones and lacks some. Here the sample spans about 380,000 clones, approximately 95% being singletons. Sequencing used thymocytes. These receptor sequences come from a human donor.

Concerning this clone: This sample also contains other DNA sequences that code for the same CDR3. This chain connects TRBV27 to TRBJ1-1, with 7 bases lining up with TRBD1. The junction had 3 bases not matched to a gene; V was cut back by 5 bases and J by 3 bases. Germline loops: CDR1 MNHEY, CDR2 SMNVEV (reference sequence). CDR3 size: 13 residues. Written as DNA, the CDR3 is TGTGCCAGCAGTCCGACAGGGTACACTGAAGCTTTCTTT. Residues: CASSPTGYTEAFF.

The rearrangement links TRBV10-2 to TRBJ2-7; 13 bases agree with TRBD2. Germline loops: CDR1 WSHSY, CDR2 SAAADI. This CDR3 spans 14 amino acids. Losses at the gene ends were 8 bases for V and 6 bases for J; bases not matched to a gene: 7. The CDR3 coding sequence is TGCGCCAGCCTGGGGACTAGCGGGACGCTCGAGCAGTACTTC. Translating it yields CASLGTSGTLEQYF.

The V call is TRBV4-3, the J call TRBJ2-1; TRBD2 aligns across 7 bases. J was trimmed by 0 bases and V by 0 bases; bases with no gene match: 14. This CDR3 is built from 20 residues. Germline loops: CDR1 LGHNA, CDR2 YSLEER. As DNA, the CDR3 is TGCGCCAGCAGCCAAGATCGGGGATTATGCGGGAGTGACTCCTACAATGAGCAGTTCTTC. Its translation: CASSQDRGLCGSDSYNEQFF.

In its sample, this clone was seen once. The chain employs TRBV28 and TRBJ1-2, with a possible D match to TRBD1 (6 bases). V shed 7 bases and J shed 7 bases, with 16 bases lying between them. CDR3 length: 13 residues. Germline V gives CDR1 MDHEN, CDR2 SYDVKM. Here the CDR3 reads CASTQGGLGGYTF. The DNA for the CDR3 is TGTGCCAGCACACAAGGGGGGTTGGGTGGCTACACCTTC.

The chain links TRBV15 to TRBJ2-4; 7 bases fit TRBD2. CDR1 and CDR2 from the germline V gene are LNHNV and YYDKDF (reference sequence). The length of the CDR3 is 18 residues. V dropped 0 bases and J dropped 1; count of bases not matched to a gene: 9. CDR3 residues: CATSRDPGTTGAKNIQYF. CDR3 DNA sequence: TGTGCCACCAGCAGAGATCCCGGGACTACTGGGGCCAAAAACATTCAGTACTTC.

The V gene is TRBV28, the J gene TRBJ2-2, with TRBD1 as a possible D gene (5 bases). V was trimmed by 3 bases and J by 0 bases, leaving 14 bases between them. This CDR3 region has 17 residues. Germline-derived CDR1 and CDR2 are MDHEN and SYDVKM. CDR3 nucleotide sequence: TGTGCCAGCAGTTTTGAGTTAAGGGGCGCGAACACCGGGGAGCTGTTTTTT. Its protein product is CASSFELRGANTGELFF.

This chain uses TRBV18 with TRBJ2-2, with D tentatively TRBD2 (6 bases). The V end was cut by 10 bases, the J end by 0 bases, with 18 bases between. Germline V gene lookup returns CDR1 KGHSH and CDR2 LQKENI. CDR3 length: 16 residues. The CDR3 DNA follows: TGTGCCATCGGGGAGGCGGAGAAAGCGAACACCGGGGAGCTGTTTTTT. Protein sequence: CAIGEAEKANTGELFF.

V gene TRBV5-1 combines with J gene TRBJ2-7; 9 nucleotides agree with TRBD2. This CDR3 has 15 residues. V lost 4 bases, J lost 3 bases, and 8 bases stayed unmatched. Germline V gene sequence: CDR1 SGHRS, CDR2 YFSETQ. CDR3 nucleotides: TGCGCCAGCAGCGGCCCGCGGGAGGGCCACTACGAGCAGTACTTC. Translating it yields CASSGPREGHYEQYF.

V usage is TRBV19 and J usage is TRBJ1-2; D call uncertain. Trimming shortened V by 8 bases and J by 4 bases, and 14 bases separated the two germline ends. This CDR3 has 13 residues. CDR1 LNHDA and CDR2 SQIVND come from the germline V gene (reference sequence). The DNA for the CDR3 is TGTGCCAGTTCTGCAGCAAAAGGCTATGGCTACACCTTC. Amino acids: CASSAAKGYGYTF.

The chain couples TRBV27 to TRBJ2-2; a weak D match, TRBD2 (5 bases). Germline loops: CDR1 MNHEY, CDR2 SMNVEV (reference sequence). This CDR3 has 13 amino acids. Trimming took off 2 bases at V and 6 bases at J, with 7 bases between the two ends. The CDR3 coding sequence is TGTGCCAGCAGTTTAGGAGGACCCGGGGAGCTGTTTTTT. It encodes CASSLGGPGELFF.

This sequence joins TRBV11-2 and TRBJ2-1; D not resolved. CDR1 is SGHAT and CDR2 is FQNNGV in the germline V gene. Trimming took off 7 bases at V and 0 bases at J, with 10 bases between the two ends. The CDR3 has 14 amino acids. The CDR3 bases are TGTGCCAGCACCCGCCAGAGCTCCTACAATGAGCAGTTCTTC. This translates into CASTRQSSYNEQFF.

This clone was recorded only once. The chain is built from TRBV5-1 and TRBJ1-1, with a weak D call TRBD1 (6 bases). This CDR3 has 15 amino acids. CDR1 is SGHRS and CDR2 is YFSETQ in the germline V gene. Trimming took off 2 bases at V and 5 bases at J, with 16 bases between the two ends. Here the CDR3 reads CASSFIRAGDTEAFF. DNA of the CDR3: TGCGCCAGCAGCTTTATTCGAGCAGGGGATACTGAAGCTTTCTTT. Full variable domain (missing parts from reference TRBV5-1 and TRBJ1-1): KAGVTQTPRYLIKTRGQQVTLSCSPISGHRSVSWYQQTPGQGLQFLFEYFSETQRNKGNFPGRFSGRQFSNSRSEMNVSTLELGDSALYLCASSFIRAGDTEAFFGQGTRLTVV.

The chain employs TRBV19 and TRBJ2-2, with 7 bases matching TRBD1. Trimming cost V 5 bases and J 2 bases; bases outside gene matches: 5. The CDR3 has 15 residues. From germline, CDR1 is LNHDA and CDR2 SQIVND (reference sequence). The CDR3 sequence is CASSSGQVNTGELFF. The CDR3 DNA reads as TGTGCCAGTAGTTCAGGACAGGTTAACACCGGGGAGCTGTTTTTT. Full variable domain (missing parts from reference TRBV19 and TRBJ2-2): DGGITQSPKYLFRKEGQNVTLSCEQNLNHDAMYWYRQDPGQGLRLIYYSQIVNDFQKGDIAEGYSVSREKKESFPLTVTSAQKNPTAFYLCASSSGQVNTGELFFGEGSRLTVL.

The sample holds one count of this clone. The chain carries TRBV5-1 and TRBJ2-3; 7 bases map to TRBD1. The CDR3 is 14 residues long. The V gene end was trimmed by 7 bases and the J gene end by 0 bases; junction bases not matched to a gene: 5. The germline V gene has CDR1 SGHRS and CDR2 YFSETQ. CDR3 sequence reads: CASRGQVSTDTQYF. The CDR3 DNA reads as TGCGCCAGCCGCGGACAGGTTAGCACAGATACGCAGTATTTT.

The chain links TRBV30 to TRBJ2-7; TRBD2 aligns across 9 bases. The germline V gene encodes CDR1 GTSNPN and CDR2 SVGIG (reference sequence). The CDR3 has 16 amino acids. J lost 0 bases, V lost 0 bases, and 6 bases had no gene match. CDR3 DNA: TGTGCCTGGAGTGTCCTAGCGGGGATAAGCTCCTACGAGCAGTACTTC. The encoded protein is CAWSVLAGISSYEQYF.

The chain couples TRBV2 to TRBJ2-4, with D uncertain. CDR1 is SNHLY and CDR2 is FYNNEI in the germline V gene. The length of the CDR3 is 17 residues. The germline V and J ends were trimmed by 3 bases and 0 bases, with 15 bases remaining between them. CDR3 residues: CASSDGAGEKAKNIQYF. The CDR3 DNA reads TGTGCCAGCAGTGACGGCGCTGGGGAAAAAGCCAAAAACATTCAGTACTTC.

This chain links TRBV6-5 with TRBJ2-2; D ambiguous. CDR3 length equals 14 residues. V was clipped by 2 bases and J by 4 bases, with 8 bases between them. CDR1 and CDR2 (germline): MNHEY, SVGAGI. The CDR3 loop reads CASSYGRFTGELFF. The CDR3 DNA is TGTGCCAGCAGTTACGGACGATTCACCGGGGAGCTGTTTTTT.